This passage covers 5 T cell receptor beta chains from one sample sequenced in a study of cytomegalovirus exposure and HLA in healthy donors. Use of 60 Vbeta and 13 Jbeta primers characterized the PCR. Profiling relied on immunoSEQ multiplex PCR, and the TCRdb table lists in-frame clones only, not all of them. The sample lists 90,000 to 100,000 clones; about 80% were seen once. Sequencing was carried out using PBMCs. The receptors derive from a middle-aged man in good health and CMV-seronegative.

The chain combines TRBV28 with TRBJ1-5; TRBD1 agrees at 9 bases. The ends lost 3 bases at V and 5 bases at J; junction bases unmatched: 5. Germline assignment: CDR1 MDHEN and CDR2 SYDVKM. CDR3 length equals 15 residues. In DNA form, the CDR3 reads TGTGCCAGCAGTTTCCTACAGGGGGCTCATCAGCCCCAGCATTTT. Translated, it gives CASSFLQGAHQPQHF.

The CDR3 DNA follows: TGCGCCAGCAGCTTGGGGCTAGCGGCCCCTGGCTCTGGGGCCAACGTCCTGACTTTC. Its translation is CASSLGLAAPGSGANVLTF. The V and J genes are TRBV5-1 and TRBJ2-6, with 7 bases matching TRBD2. Germline V gene sequence: CDR1 SGHRS, CDR2 YFSETQ. The CDR3 loop spans 19 amino acids. The junction had 9 bases not matched to a gene; V was cut back by 0 bases and J by 0 bases.

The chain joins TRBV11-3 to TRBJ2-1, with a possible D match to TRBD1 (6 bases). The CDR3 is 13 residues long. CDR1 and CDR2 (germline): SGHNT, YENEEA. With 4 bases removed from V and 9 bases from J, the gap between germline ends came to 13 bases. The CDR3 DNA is TGTGCCAGCAGCTCAAGGAGCAGGGGTGAGCAGTTCTTC. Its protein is CASSSRSRGEQFF. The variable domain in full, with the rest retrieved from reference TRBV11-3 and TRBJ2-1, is EAGVVQSPRYKIIEKKQPVAFWCNPISGHNTLYWYLQNLGQGPELLIRYENEEAVDDSQLPKDRFSAERLKGVDSTLKIQPAELGDSAVYLCASSSRSRGEQFFGPGTRLTVL.

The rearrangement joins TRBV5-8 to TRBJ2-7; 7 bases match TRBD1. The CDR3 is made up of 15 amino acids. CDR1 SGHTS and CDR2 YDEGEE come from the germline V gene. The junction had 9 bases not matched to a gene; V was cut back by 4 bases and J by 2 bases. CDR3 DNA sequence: TGTGCCAGCAGCCCAAGCCTGGGACAGACCTACGAGCAGTACTTC. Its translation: CASSPSLGQTYEQYF.

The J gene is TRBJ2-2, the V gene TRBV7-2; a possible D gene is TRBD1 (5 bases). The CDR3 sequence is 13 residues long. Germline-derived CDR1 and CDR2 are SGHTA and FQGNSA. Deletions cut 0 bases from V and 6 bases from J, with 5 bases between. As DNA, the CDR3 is TGTGCCAGCAGCTTAGCGACAGCCGGGGAGCTGTTTTTT. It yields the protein CASSLATAGELFF.